The clone carrying this T cell receptor (beta chain) was seen only once. This sample was included in a study of blood T cell repertoires in COVID-19. The authors' processing: From reference gene primer amplification, estimates of nucleated cell counts were derived. The protocol was immunoSEQ multiplex PCR, while the TCRdb copy is restricted to in-frame clones and leaves out a portion. The V and J calls and clone size come from that table; D and trimming were worked out from the DNA. The sample shows fewer than 300,000 clones, around 83% of them seen only once. Germline CDR1 and CDR2: GTSNPN and SVGIG (reference sequence). This CDR3 is 14 amino acids long. Trimming removed 1 base from V and 9 bases from J, with 13 bases in between.

The TCR comes from an older man with acute or convalescent COVID-19. Material: peripheral blood. The V and J genes are TRBV30 and TRBJ1-6, with D possibly TRBD1 on 5 matching bases. The DNA for the CDR3 is TGTGCCTGGAGTGAAAGGGGCGCAGGTTCACCCCTCCACTTT. This sequence encodes CAWSERGAGSPLHF.